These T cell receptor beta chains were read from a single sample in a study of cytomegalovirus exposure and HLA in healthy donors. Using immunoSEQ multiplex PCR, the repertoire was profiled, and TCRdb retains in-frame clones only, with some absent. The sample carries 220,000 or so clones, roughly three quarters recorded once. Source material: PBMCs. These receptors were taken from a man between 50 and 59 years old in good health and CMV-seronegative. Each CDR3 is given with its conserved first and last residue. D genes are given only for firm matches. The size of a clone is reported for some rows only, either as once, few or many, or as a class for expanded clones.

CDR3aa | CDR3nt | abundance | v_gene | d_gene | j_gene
CASSPDEGLYNEQFF | TGTGCCAGCAGCCCCGATGAGGGCCTCTACAATGAGCAGTTCTTC | NA | TRBV7-3 | NA | TRBJ2-1
CASSFLALPGEQYF | TGTGCCAGCAGTTTTCTAGCACTACCGGGCGAGCAGTACTTC | NA | TRBV28 | NA | TRBJ2-7
CASSLVPGISSGANVLTF | TGCGCCAGCAGCTTGGTTCCGGGGATTAGCTCTGGGGCCAACGTCCTGACTTTC | NA | TRBV5-1 | NA | TRBJ2-6
CASSQMTGVLAEAFF | TGTGCCAGCAGCCAAATGACAGGGGTTTTGGCTGAAGCTTTCTTT | NA | TRBV27 | TRBD1 | TRBJ1-1
CASSLIPTSGLGNEQFF | TGTGCCAGCAGCTTAATCCCAACTAGCGGGCTCGGGAATGAGCAGTTCTTC | NA | TRBV7-3 | TRBD2 | TRBJ2-1
CASTRQETQYF | TGTGCCAGCACCCGACAGGAGACCCAGTACTTC | once | TRBV7-6 | NA | TRBJ2-5
CSSSYVPGTSYSNQPQHF | TGTTCCAGCAGCTATGTACCCGGGACAAGTTATTCCAATCAGCCCCAGCATTTT | NA | TRBV7-9 | NA | TRBJ1-5
CAGREYNEQFF | TGTGCCGGGCGGGAGTACAATGAGCAGTTCTTC | NA | TRBV30 | TRBD2 | TRBJ2-1
CSARAGGQYF | TGCAGTGCTAGAGCAGGAGGTCAGTACTTC | NA | TRBV20-1 | NA | TRBJ2-7
CASSTEGQGLSEQYF | TGTGCCAGTAGTACAGAAGGACAGGGGCTTAGCGAGCAGTACTTC | NA | TRBV19 | TRBD1 | TRBJ2-7
CASSSAGSYNEQFF | TGCGCCAGCAGCTCGGCAGGGTCCTACAATGAGCAGTTCTTC | NA | TRBV5-1 | NA | TRBJ2-1
CASSSRDRVGGGSYEQYF | TGTGCCAGCAGCTCCCGGGACAGGGTCGGCGGGGGCTCCTACGAGCAGTACTTC | NA | TRBV7-8 | TRBD1 | TRBJ2-7
CASMVQDRVRGELFF | TGTGCCAGTATGGTCCAGGACAGGGTTCGCGGGGAGCTGTTTTTT | NA | TRBV19 | TRBD1 | TRBJ2-2
CASTGTGAQETQYF | TGCGCCAGCACCGGGACAGGCGCCCAAGAGACCCAGTACTTC | NA | TRBV5-1 | TRBD1 | TRBJ2-5
CASSFRDRGRTEAFF | TGTGCCAGCAGTTTCCGGGACAGGGGGCGGACTGAAGCTTTCTTT | NA | TRBV28 | TRBD1 | TRBJ1-1
CAITGDKVDGGANVLTF | TGTGCCATTACCGGGGATAAGGTTGATGGTGGGGCCAACGTCCTGACTTTC | NA | TRBV7-9 | NA | TRBJ2-6